These 5 T cell receptor beta chains were all obtained from the same sample, sequenced in a study of blood T cell repertoires in COVID-19. Sequencing used immunoSEQ multiplex PCR; TCRdb keeps in-frame clones, though not all of them. The sample shows 160,000 or so clones, approximately 93% of them seen only once. The sample comprised peripheral blood. The receptors were gathered from a woman aged 60 to 75 with COVID-19, enrolled during active disease.

This clone occurred once. The chain couples TRBV11-2 to TRBJ1-3; D not certain. V was cut by 5 bases and J by 0 bases, with 8 bases left in between. Germline assignment: CDR1 SGHAT and CDR2 FQNNGV. The CDR3 contains 14 residues. CDR3 sequence: CASSDPGSGNTIYF. CDR3 sequence (DNA): TGTGCCAGCAGCGATCCGGGCTCTGGAAACACCATATATTTT.

This rearrangement joins TRBV27 to TRBJ1-2, with TRBD1 as a possible D gene (6 bases). CDR3 length: 14 residues. The V and J ends lost 0 bases and 4 bases respectively, with 9 bases between them. Germline-derived CDR1 and CDR2 are MNHEY and SMNVEV (reference sequence). This CDR3 reads CASSLSRTAYGYTF. In nucleotides, the CDR3 is TGTGCCAGCAGTTTATCGAGGACAGCCTATGGCTACACCTTC.

The chain joins TRBV4-1 to TRBJ2-1; 8 bases map to TRBD1. Germline assignment: CDR1 MGHRA and CDR2 YSYEKL. With V trimmed by 4 bases and J by 6 bases, 5 bases remained unmatched. The CDR3 totals 14 residues. The CDR3 loop reads CASSRAGTGNEQFF. As DNA, the CDR3 is TGCGCCAGCAGCCGAGCCGGGACAGGCAATGAGCAGTTCTTC.

V gene TRBV19 combines with J gene TRBJ1-2; 8 positions match TRBD1. Germline V lookup: CDR1 LNHDA, CDR2 SQIVND (reference sequence). J was trimmed by 2 bases and V by 6 bases; bases with no gene match: 5. This CDR3 has 14 residues. The CDR3 DNA follows: TGTGCCAGTAGAGACAGGGGCCCGAACTATGGCTACACCTTC. Encoded protein: CASRDRGPNYGYTF.

This sequence joins TRBV19 and TRBJ2-6, with a tentative D call TRBD1 (6 bases). V lost 5 bases to trimming and J lost 0 bases, with 20 bases between them. The CDR3 loop spans 19 amino acids. The germline gives CDR1 LNHDA, CDR2 SQIVND (reference sequence). CDR3 amino acids: CASSHPLRTAVSGANVLTF. As DNA, the CDR3 is TGTGCCAGTAGTCATCCCTTGAGGACAGCAGTCTCTGGGGCCAACGTCCTGACTTTC. Based on the CDR3 plus reference TRBV19 and TRBJ2-6, the full variable domain is DGGITQSPKYLFRKEGQNVTLSCEQNLNHDAMYWYRQDPGQGLRLIYYSQIVNDFQKGDIAEGYSVSREKKESFPLTVTSAQKNPTAFYLCASSHPLRTAVSGANVLTFGAGSRLTVL.